This TCR beta chain derives from a study of OX40 agonist ivuxolimab in advanced cancers. This clone was picked up one time. Sequencing was performed with immunoSEQ multiplex PCR; in TCRdb, only in-frame clones are kept and a portion is missing. The table includes more than 60,000 clones, about 89% detected once. Patients were ineligible given autoimmune disease history or systemic immunosuppression. Germline loops: CDR1 SGHDN, CDR2 FVKESK. The CDR3 extends over 16 amino acids. V lost 5 bases and J lost 5; bases outside the gene matches: 10. Sequencing was performed on CD4+ or CD8+ T cells sorted from blood, taken in a trial of the OX40 agonist ivuxolimab. This chain joins TRBV14 and TRBJ2-7; 12 bases agree with TRBD2. The receptor comes from an adult with an advanced solid tumor such as melanoma, head and neck, liver or kidney cancer. The CDR3 sequence: CASSKLTTSGSNEQYF. In nucleotides, the CDR3 is TGTGCCAGCAGCAAGCTTACGACTAGCGGGAGCAACGAGCAGTACTTC.